The 6 T cell receptor beta chains reported below all come from one sample, sequenced in a study of blood T cell repertoires in COVID-19. The method was immunoSEQ multiplex PCR; TCRdb's version includes in-frame clones alone and lacks a portion of them. The sample gives about 220,000 clones, 84% of which show up once; about 6.6% is in the top ten. The sequenced sample was PBMCs or T cells enriched from blood (not recorded which). The origin of the receptors is a woman between 40 and 50 years old who had recovered from COVID-19.

The chain couples TRBV10-2 to TRBJ2-2; 7 bases match TRBD2. After removal of 5 bases from V and 7 bases from J, the junction contained 10 bases not matched to a gene. Germline-derived CDR1 and CDR2 are WSHSY and SAAADI. The CDR3 covers 15 residues. This CDR3 is CASSFPSGAGGELFF. DNA for the CDR3: TGCGCCAGCAGTTTTCCTAGCGGAGCGGGCGGGGAGCTGTTTTTT.

The chain carries TRBV11-2 and TRBJ2-5, with 11 bases fitting TRBD1. With V trimmed by 3 bases and J by 7 bases, 10 bases remained unmatched. Germline values: CDR1 SGHAT, CDR2 FQNNGV. The CDR3 totals 16 residues. The CDR3 DNA reads as TGTGCCAGCAGCTTGTTGGACAGGGGGCGAGGTGGGACCCAGTACTTC. It is translated as CASSLLDRGRGGTQYF.

The V and J genes are TRBV27 and TRBJ1-5; 11 bases map to TRBD1. Trimming took 6 bases from V and 7 from J; bases not matched to a gene: 5. Germline V CDR1 and CDR2: MNHEY, SMNVEV (reference sequence). CDR3 length equals 14 residues. CDR3 in DNA: TGTGCCAGCAGGGCGGACAGGGGGCCCCAGCCCCAGCATTTT. Translating gives CASRADRGPQPQHF.

This sequence joins TRBV5-8 and TRBJ2-7, with D perhaps matching TRBD1 (5 bases). Between the trimmed V and J ends, which lost 5 bases and 1 base, there was a span of 10 bases. The CDR3 sequence is 13 residues long. The germline CDR1 and CDR2 sequences are SGHTS and YDEGEE. This chain's CDR3 is CASRGRGSYEQYV. The CDR3 coding sequence is TGTGCCAGCAGGGGGCGCGGATCCTACGAGCAGTACGTC.

The V gene is TRBV7-9, the J gene TRBJ2-5, with 8 bases identical to TRBD2. The CDR3 spans 15 residues. The V gene end was trimmed by 4 bases and the J gene end by 2 bases; junction bases not matched to a gene: 6. Germline V gene sequence: CDR1 SEHNR, CDR2 FQNEAQ (reference sequence). For the CDR3, the DNA is TGTGCCAGCAGCTCGGATAGCGGGGCTCAAGAGACCCAGTACTTC. Amino acid sequence: CASSSDSGAQETQYF.

The genes are TRBV28 and TRBJ2-2; 7 bases align to TRBD2. The V gene end was trimmed by 8 bases and the J gene end by 8 bases; junction bases not matched to a gene: 11. The germline V gene has CDR1 MDHEN and CDR2 SYDVKM. The CDR3 extends over 14 amino acids. In DNA form, the CDR3 reads TGTGCCAGCCGAGCCGGGAGGCGGGGAGGGGAGCTGTTTTTT. It specifies CASRAGRRGGELFF.